This TCR beta chain was obtained from a study of human T cells and chemical hapten exposure. Time point reported: healthy volunteer bleed at 6 weeks. Whole blood, unfractionated, served as the material for total RNA extraction. From the RACE reads, TCRdb called clonotypes with MiXCR, one entry per CDR3 protein. The sample records approximately 79,000 distinct CDR3 sequences, roughly 8.7% being singletons. What was sequenced was whole blood. The receptor's source is a male donor in good health. Some clones in this sample may be carry-over from other donors' samples.

The CDR3 region has the DNA TGTGCCAGCAGCTTAAGTCCTAGCGGCTACAATGAGCAGTTCTTC. It is translated as CASSLSPSGYNEQFF. This chain links TRBV7-2 with TRBJ2-1; 7 nucleotides agree with TRBD2. This CDR3 is built from 15 residues. Germline assignment: CDR1 SGHTA and CDR2 FQGNSA. J gave up 3 bases and V 2 bases, and 4 bases lay outside the gene matches.